The next 11 T cell receptor beta chains were all read from a single sample in a study of blood T cell repertoires in COVID-19. Clones were sequenced by immunoSEQ multiplex PCR, and TCRdb holds only the in-frame ones, with some missing. In the table there are 120,000 or so clones, about 70% of which are singletons. The sequencing input was peripheral blood. The receptors were sampled from a man aged 60-69 years with acute or convalescent COVID-19.

The gene calls are TRBV3-1 (or the pseudogene TRBV3-2) and TRBJ1-1, with D unclear. Trimming took off 5 bases at V and 1 base at J, with 11 bases between the two ends. The CDR3 has 14 residues. Germline values: CDR1 LGHDT, CDR2 YNNKEL (reference sequence). The CDR3 here is CASSTGGPNTEAFF. In DNA form, the CDR3 reads TGTGCCAGCAGCACGGGAGGGCCGAACACTGAAGCTTTCTTT.

This rearrangement joins TRBV6-6 to TRBJ1-4; TRBD1 agrees at 9 bases. The CDR3 contains 15 residues. CDR1 and CDR2 from the germline V gene are MNHNY and SVGAGI (reference sequence). The V and J ends lost 8 bases and 5 bases, in that order; junction bases with no gene match: 9. The CDR3 reads CASGLGTGQNEKLFF. DNA for the CDR3: TGTGCCAGCGGGTTGGGGACAGGGCAAAATGAAAAACTGTTTTTT.

The chain combines TRBV21-1 with TRBJ2-2; TRBD1, the table's D call, lacks a check against the DNA. TRBV21-1 is an annotated pseudogene. The CDR3 is 13 residues long. CDR3: CASSKVWQRELFF. The CDR3 bases are TGTGCCAGCAGCAAAGTGTGGCAAAGGGAGCTGTTTTTT.

The genes are TRBV29-1 and TRBJ2-2; 13 bases agree with TRBD2. This CDR3 is built from 14 residues. Trimming cost V 8 bases and J 6 bases; bases outside gene matches: 6. The germline V gene encodes CDR1 SQVTM and CDR2 ANQGSEA. The CDR3 sequence: CSTWTSGGSGELFF. The CDR3 coding sequence is TGCAGCACCTGGACTAGCGGGGGATCCGGGGAGCTGTTTTTT.

The V call is TRBV4-2, the J call TRBJ1-2, with TRBD1 matching over 7 bases. The CDR3 length is 13 residues. The junction had 6 bases not matched to a gene; V was cut back by 3 bases and J by 8 bases. Germline V gene sequence: CDR1 LGHNA, CDR2 YNFKEQ. This CDR3 is CASSQAGGTGYTF. The DNA of the CDR3 is TGTGCCAGCAGCCAGGCAGGGGGTACAGGCTACACCTTC.

V gene TRBV4-1 combines with J gene TRBJ2-5; TRBD1 matches 8 bases. Trimming removed 3 bases from V and 7 bases from J; junction bases left unmatched: 4. Germline loops: CDR1 MGHRA, CDR2 YSYEKL. This CDR3 is 13 amino acids long. The CDR3 DNA sequence: TGCGCCAGCAGCCAGATACAGGGGGGGACCCAGTACTTC. Its protein is CASSQIQGGTQYF.

This chain joins TRBV24-1 and TRBJ2-7; the match to TRBD2 covers 9 bases. V was clipped by 4 bases and J by 6 bases; unmatched bases: 9. The CDR3 consists of 15 residues. Germline V gene sequence: CDR1 KGHDR, CDR2 SFDVKD. As DNA, the CDR3 is TGTGCCACCAGTGACCCGAGCGGGGGGTCGGGCGAGCAGTACTTC. Protein: CATSDPSGGSGEQYF.

This chain uses TRBV5-1 with TRBJ1-2; the D gene is possibly TRBD1 (6 bases). The CDR3 runs 13 residues. The germline V gene encodes CDR1 SGHRS and CDR2 YFSETQ. The germline V and J ends were trimmed by 1 base and 8 bases, with 12 bases remaining between them. CDR3 sequence (DNA): TGCGCCAGCAGCTTGAGTACAGGGCCCGGCTACACCTTC. Translating gives CASSLSTGPGYTF.

The gene calls are TRBV11-2 and TRBJ1-6; no definite D call. V shed 2 bases and J shed 9 bases, with 11 bases lying between them. From germline, CDR1 is SGHAT and CDR2 FQNNGV. The CDR3 totals 14 residues. CDR3 DNA: TGTGCCAGCAGCTTACACCTATCGGGTTCACCCCTCCACTTT. This gives the protein CASSLHLSGSPLHF. Variable domain in full (rest from reference TRBV11-2 and TRBJ1-6): EAGVAQSPRYKIIEKRQSVAFWCNPISGHATLYWYQQILGQGPKLLIQFQNNGVVDDSQLPKDRFSAERLKGVDSTLKIQPAKLEDSAVYLCASSLHLSGSPLHFGNGTRLTVT.

This chain connects TRBV6-1 to TRBJ1-1; D is perhaps TRBD1 (6 bases). Germline values: CDR1 MNHNS, CDR2 SASEGT. This CDR3 spans 13 amino acids. Trimming shortened V by 2 bases and J by 6 bases, and 10 bases separated the two germline ends. The CDR3 bases are TGTGCCAGCAGTGAAACAGGGTGGCCTGAAGCTTTCTTT. This gives the protein CASSETGWPEAFF.

The chain couples TRBV24-1 to TRBJ1-2, with 8 bases matching TRBD1. Germline CDR1 KGHDR, CDR2 SFDVKD. With V trimmed by 5 bases and J by 0 bases, 13 bases remained unmatched. There are 18 residues in the CDR3. CDR3 bases: TGTGCCACCAGTGCCCAAACCGTCCGGGACAGGTCTAACTATGGCTACACCTTC. Protein sequence: CATSAQTVRDRSNYGYTF.